The 29 T cell receptor beta chains reported below all come from one sample, sequenced in a study of CD8+CD57+ T cells in acquired aplastic anemia. The study profiled TCR beta VDJ and CDR3 using genomic DNA as template. Each CDR3 protein is one row after TCRdb ran MiXCR on the reads. The data contain about 270,000 distinct CDR3 sequences, roughly 80% of them singletons. Sequencing was done on patients that had shown CD8+CD57+ cell expansion by flow cytometry. Sample: sorted CD4+, CD8+, or CD8+CD57+ T cells (not recorded which) from PBMCs. All receptors derive from a human donor with aplastic anemia.

Concerning this clonotype itself: This CDR3 fails to terminate in the conserved phenylalanine or tryptophan, so it likely reflects a read error. The chain links TRBV9 to TRBJ2-1; no clear D. This CDR3 is 16 amino acids long. Germline assignment: CDR1 SGDLS and CDR2 YYNGEE. The germline V and J ends were trimmed by 0 bases and 11 bases, with 21 bases remaining between them. The CDR3, as DNA: TGTGCCAGCAGCGTAGGGGTCTCGAGAAATCAGCCCCAGCAGTTCCTC. Protein sequence: CASSVGVSRNQPQQFL.

A word on this clonotype: One end of the junction fails to match germline, which may point to a read error. The chain combines TRBV5-1 with TRBJ2-3; 9 bases are a match to TRBD2. CDR1 and CDR2 from the germline V gene are SGHRS and YFSETQ. The CDR3 spans 14 residues. The CDR3 sequence: CASSPAGGSGTQYF. The CDR3 DNA sequence: TGTGCCAGCAGCCCAGCGGGGGGTAGCGGTACGCAGTATTTT.

Concerning this clonotype: Compared with germline, one end of the junction differs, possibly owing to a read error. CDR3 DNA sequence: TGTGCCAGCAGATTGGCGGGAGGGGGCGGTCTGTACTTC. Translation gives CASRLAGGGGLYF. The chain has TRBV7-3 and TRBJ2-1; 9 nucleotides agree with TRBD2. The CDR3 consists of 13 residues. CDR1 and CDR2 from the germline V gene are SGHTA and FQGTGA.

This chain uses TRBV7-2 with TRBJ2-6, with 7 bases fitting TRBD2. The CDR3 contains 17 residues. V lost 7 bases, J lost 13 bases, and 22 bases stayed unmatched. Germline CDR1 SGHTA, CDR2 FQGNSA. Here the CDR3 reads CASTLGRVRSSDNVLTF. CDR3 nucleotides: TGTGCCAGCACCCTAGGGAGGGTGCGCTCTTCCGACAATGTCCTGACTTTC. Drawing the rest from reference TRBV7-2 and TRBJ2-6, the complete variable domain is GAGVSQSPSNKVTEKGKDVELRCDPISGHTALYWYRQSLGQGLEFLIYFQGNSAPDKSGLPSDRFSAERTGGSVSTLTIQRTQQEDSAVYLCASTLGRVRSSDNVLTFGAGSRLTVL.

This clonotype was picked up one time. An end of the junction differs from the germline gene, which may be a read error. The chain employs TRBV2 and TRBJ2-1; D might be TRBD1 or TRBD2, each matching 5 bases. Germline values: CDR1 SNHLY, CDR2 FYNNEI. The CDR3 is made up of 13 amino acids. CDR3 coding DNA: TGTGCCAGCGGGGACGGACTCACGGGAACGCTGTCCTTT. The encoded protein is CASGDGLTGTLSF.

Notes on this clonotype: A read error may explain this, as a much larger clone is one base away. The chain recombines TRBV7-8 with TRBJ2-1; maybe TRBD2 (6 bases). The CDR3 is 15 residues long. Per germline, CDR1 SGHVS and CDR2 FQNEAQ. The CDR3 sequence: CASSLAGGADKQHFF. In nucleotides, the CDR3 is TGTGCCAGCAGCTTAGCGGGAGGAGCCGATAAGCAGCATTTCTTC.

This clonotype occurred a few times. The rearrangement links TRBV29-1 to TRBJ2-3; TRBD1 agrees at 8 bases. CDR1 is SQVTM and CDR2 is ANQGSEA in the germline V gene. The V gene end was trimmed by 7 bases and the J gene end by 0 bases; junction bases not matched to a gene: 6. The CDR3 spans 14 residues. DNA for the CDR3: TGCAGCGGGACAGGGTGGGCTAGCACAGATACGCAGTATTTT. Protein product: CSGTGWASTDTQYF.

The chain couples TRBV25-1 to TRBJ1-6, with D perhaps matching TRBD1 (6 bases). The CDR3 sequence is 13 residues long. Germline CDR1 and CDR2: MGHDK and SYGVNS. The V end was cut by 6 bases, the J end by 5 bases, with 8 bases between. CDR3: CASRRGNNSPLHF. CDR3 nucleotides: TGTGCCAGCAGGAGGGGGAATAATTCACCCCTCCACTTT.

The rearrangement joins TRBV24-1 to TRBJ1-2; D gene uncertain. The CDR3 length is 12 residues. V was pared by 3 bases and J by 4 bases, with 5 bases between. Germline CDR1 and CDR2: KGHDR and SFDVKD. The CDR3 DNA reads TGTGCCACCAGTGATACCAGCTATGGCTACACCTTC. It encodes CATSDTSYGYTF.

Comment on this clonotype: One end of the junction fails to match germline, which may point to a read error. The CDR3 DNA reads TGTGCCAGCAGCTATGGTAGAGGACAGGGTTTGGGCGGCTACACCTTC. The encoded protein is CASSYGRGQGLGGYTF. This chain uses TRBV15 with TRBJ1-2; 8 bases are shared with TRBD1. CDR1 is LNHNV, CDR2 YYDKDF, per germline (reference sequence). This CDR3 is built from 16 residues.

A note on this clonotype: An end of the junction differs from the germline gene, which may be a read error. CDR3 residues: CASSRQGGPEAKYF. The CDR3 region has the DNA TGTGCCAGCAGCAGACAAGGCGGGCCAGAGGCCAAGTATTTT. The V call is TRBV15, the J call TRBJ2-3, with D perhaps TRBD2 (5 bases). Per germline, CDR1 LNHNV and CDR2 YYDKDF (reference sequence). The CDR3 sequence is 14 residues long.

This rearrangement joins TRBV12-3 or TRBV12-4 to TRBJ1-1, with 8 bases identical to TRBD1. The junction had 12 bases not matched to a gene; V was cut back by 1 base and J by 11 bases. The CDR3 length is 15 residues. CDR3: CASSLDLTGDLDAFF. CDR3 DNA sequence: TGTGCCAGCAGTTTAGACCTGACAGGGGACCTTGATGCTTTCTTT.

J is TRBJ2-6 and V is TRBV9; 7 positions match TRBD2. This CDR3 contains 16 residues. After removal of 5 bases from V and 14 bases from J, the junction contained 19 bases not matched to a gene. CDR1 is SGDLS and CDR2 is YYNGEE in the germline V gene. The CDR3 reads CASSVEAGNTGDLLTF. CDR3 DNA sequence: TGTGCCAGCAGTGTTGAAGCGGGGAACACCGGCGACCTCCTGACTTTC.

A word on this clonotype: Here the CDR3 omits its conserved ending phenylalanine or tryptophan, so a read error is the likely source. The DNA is omitted, as the CDR3 cannot be located on it reliably, and the CDR3 follows TCRdb's listing. The V gene is TRBV2, the J gene TRBJ1-1; the table gives TRBD1 as D, unverified against the DNA. The CDR3 adds up to 15 amino acids, both ends counted. Germline V CDR1 and CDR2: SNHLY, FYNNEI. This CDR3 reads CASRDGLTDTQDSFS.

This clonotype occurred a few times. The V and J genes are TRBV7-6 and TRBJ1-2; TRBD1 matches 8 bases. There are 15 residues in the CDR3. J gave up 12 bases and V 6 bases, and 18 bases lay outside the gene matches. CDR1 and CDR2 from the germline V gene are SGHVS and FNYEAQ. The CDR3 reads CASSSDRGNSPLHTF. DNA of the CDR3: TGTGCCAGCAGTTCAGACAGGGGCAATTCACCCCTCCACACCTTC.

Details on this clonotype: In this CDR3 the conserved last residue, phenylalanine or tryptophan, is missing, so a read error is likely. It is unclear where the CDR3 begins or ends on the DNA, so no DNA is shown, and the CDR3 is as TCRdb lists it. The J gene is TRBJ2-1, the V gene TRBV7-8; TRBD1 is the table's D call, not checked against the DNA. CDR1 is SGHVS, CDR2 FQNEAQ, per germline. The CDR3 contains 13 residues when both ends are counted. CDR3 in amino acids: CASSVGGGPDTHY.

This clonotype showed up many times. The chain employs TRBV5-1 and TRBJ2-7, with D possibly being TRBD1 or TRBD2 (6 bases each). The CDR3 spans 12 residues. Germline assignment: CDR1 SGHRS and CDR2 YFSETQ. The V gene lost 9 bases and the J gene lost 2 bases, with 12 bases spanning the gap. The CDR3 loop is CANRRGAYEQYF. CDR3 DNA: TGCGCCAACCGGAGGGGGGCCTACGAGCAGTACTTC.

The CDR3, as DNA: TGTGCCAGCAGCTCGGACAGGGGGCATGCACAGCTCCAGTACTTC. Protein sequence: CASSSDRGHAQLQYF. V is TRBV7-6 and J is TRBJ2-5; 11 bases match TRBD1. This CDR3 has 15 residues. V dropped 4 bases and J dropped 10; count of bases not matched to a gene: 11. CDR1 and CDR2 (germline): SGHVS, FNYEAQ.

With regard to this clonotype: The conserved final phenylalanine or tryptophan is absent from the CDR3, which likely points to a read error. Because the CDR3's place on the DNA is in doubt, the DNA is left out and the CDR3 is given as listed by TCRdb. The chain links TRBV2 to TRBJ1-6; the D call of TRBD1 is as the table states it, not checked on the DNA. The CDR3 totals 13 residues, both ends included. The germline V gene has CDR1 SNHLY and CDR2 FYNNEI. CDR3 in amino acids: CASRDRGRAVRHA.

The chain joins TRBV7-2 to TRBJ2-5; 10 bases map to TRBD1. Germline V lookup: CDR1 SGHTA, CDR2 FQGNSA. Trimming cost V 4 bases and J 14 bases; bases outside gene matches: 16. The CDR3 contains 15 residues. CDR3: CASSSTGGAGETYYF. The CDR3 bases are TGTGCCAGCAGCTCGACAGGGGGCGCCGGCGAGACCTACTACTTC.

V and J are TRBV7-6 and TRBJ2-1; D unclear. The CDR3 length is 17 residues. Germline V CDR1 and CDR2: SGHVS, FNYEAQ. V gave up 3 bases and J gave up 10 bases, with 25 bases separating them. The CDR3 nucleotides read TGTGCCAGCAGCTTGAGTACCTATAATTCACCCCTCCACGAGCAGTTCTTC. Its translation is CASSLSTYNSPLHEQFF. Filled out from reference TRBV7-6 and TRBJ2-1, the complete variable domain reads GAGVSQSPRYKVTKRGQDVALRCDPISGHVSLYWYRQALGQGPEFLTYFNYEAQQDKSGLPNDRFSAERPEGSISTLTIQRTEQRDSAMYRCASSLSTYNSPLHEQFFGPGTRLTVL.

The V call is TRBV9, the J call TRBJ2-5; perhaps TRBD1 as D (5 bases). The CDR3 totals 14 residues. The germline gives CDR1 SGDLS, CDR2 YYNGEE. V lost 10 bases and J 7 bases, leaving 23 bases between the germline ends. This CDR3 is CAYGVAAYQGTQYF. As DNA, the CDR3 is TGTGCCTACGGCGTGGCGGCGTACCAGGGGACCCAGTACTTC.

V usage is TRBV7-8 and J usage is TRBJ1-2; unclear D gene. CDR1 and CDR2 from the germline V gene are SGHVS and FQNEAQ. CDR3 length: 13 amino acids. The germline V and J ends were trimmed by 5 bases and 13 bases, with 20 bases remaining between them. CDR3 loop: CASSQGLGGGITF. The DNA of the CDR3 is TGTGCCAGCAGCCAAGGCCTGGGAGGTGGCATCACCTTC.

This clonotype was counted a single time. This chain joins TRBV9 and TRBJ2-3, with D perhaps assigned TRBD1 or TRBD2 (6 bases each). This CDR3 contains 15 residues. V lost 3 bases, J lost 13 bases, and 24 bases lay in between. Germline values: CDR1 SGDLS, CDR2 YYNGEE. This CDR3 reads CASSGGDRQAGNKYF. DNA for the CDR3: TGTGCCAGCAGCGGGGGGGACCGACAGGCAGGAAACAAGTATTTT.

Notes on this clonotype: The missing conserved phenylalanine or tryptophan at the end of this CDR3 makes a read error likely. The DNA is left out, because the CDR3 cannot be placed on it with certainty; the CDR3 is given as TCRdb lists it. The chain recombines TRBV7-8 with TRBJ2-1; TRBD1 is taken as the D call from the table, unchecked against the DNA. CDR1 and CDR2 from the germline V gene are SGHVS and FQNEAQ. The CDR3 region is 13 residues in length, termini included. CDR3 residues: CASSDGGSDEQIC.

The rearrangement links TRBV7-9 to TRBJ2-7; D gene uncertain. CDR1 SEHNR and CDR2 FQNEAQ come from the germline V gene (reference sequence). The CDR3 loop spans 15 amino acids. Trimming stripped 4 bases from V and 2 bases from J, with 15 bases between. CDR3 in DNA: TGTGCCAGCAGCTCCAAAAGGGCACGTCCCTACGAGCAGTACGTC. Translation gives CASSSKRARPYEQYV.

Written as DNA, the CDR3 is TGCAGTGCCAGTAGTTGGGGACGCAAGAGGCCGAAAAATGAGCAGTTCTTC. Its translation: CSASSWGRKRPKNEQFF. The chain has TRBV20-1 and TRBJ2-1; D is possibly TRBD1 or TRBD2 (5 bases each). Trimming took 6 bases from V and 7 from J, leaving 28 bases between them. The CDR3 has 17 amino acids. CDR1 is DFQATT, CDR2 SNEGSKA, per germline (reference sequence).

The chain is built from TRBV29-1 and TRBJ1-1; D unresolved. Germline V CDR1 and CDR2: SQVTM, ANQGSEA. This CDR3 is built from 11 residues. V was cut by 7 bases and J by 3 bases, with 9 bases left in between. The DNA for the CDR3 is TGCAGCGGACGAAGGGACACTGAAGCTTTCTTT. Protein: CSGRRDTEAFF.

Details on this clonotype: At one end, the junction sequence differs from germline, possibly due to a read error. For the CDR3, the DNA is TGTGCCAGCAGCGAAGGACTAAATGAAAAACTGTTTTTT. Amino acids: CASSEGLNEKLFF. The chain uses TRBV5-1 and TRBJ1-4; D unclear. CDR3 length: 13 residues. CDR1 is SGHRS and CDR2 is YFSETQ in the germline V gene.